This TCR beta chain was recorded in a study of blood T cell repertoires in COVID-19. Across the whole study: The origin of the acute and convalescent COVID-19 samples was the United States, Italy and Spain.

This study enrolled people aged 18 to 89 from about two dozen US geographic areas. Allocation to cohorts depended on clinical history reported by the participants. Germline trimming cut 10 bases from V and 4 bases from J; bases unmatched to any gene: 14. Germline V gives CDR1 LNHDA, CDR2 SQIVND (reference sequence). The length of the CDR3 is 16 residues. Authors' data handling: Amplification with reference gene primers provided the estimates of nucleated cell counts. TCRdb's copy holds only in-frame clones and misses some; the assay was immunoSEQ multiplex PCR. V and J calls plus clone size are reproduced from that table; the DNA served to infer D and trimming. The sample records roughly 58,000 clones, approximately 70% being singletons.

The chain has TRBV19 and TRBJ1-2; 11 positions agree with TRBD1. Input material: PBMCs or T cells enriched from blood (not recorded which). This clonotype originated in an older woman who had been exposed to COVID-19. The CDR3: CATKGGQGDRVYGYTF. CDR3 bases: TGTGCCACCAAAGGGGGACAGGGGGACCGAGTCTATGGCTACACCTTC.